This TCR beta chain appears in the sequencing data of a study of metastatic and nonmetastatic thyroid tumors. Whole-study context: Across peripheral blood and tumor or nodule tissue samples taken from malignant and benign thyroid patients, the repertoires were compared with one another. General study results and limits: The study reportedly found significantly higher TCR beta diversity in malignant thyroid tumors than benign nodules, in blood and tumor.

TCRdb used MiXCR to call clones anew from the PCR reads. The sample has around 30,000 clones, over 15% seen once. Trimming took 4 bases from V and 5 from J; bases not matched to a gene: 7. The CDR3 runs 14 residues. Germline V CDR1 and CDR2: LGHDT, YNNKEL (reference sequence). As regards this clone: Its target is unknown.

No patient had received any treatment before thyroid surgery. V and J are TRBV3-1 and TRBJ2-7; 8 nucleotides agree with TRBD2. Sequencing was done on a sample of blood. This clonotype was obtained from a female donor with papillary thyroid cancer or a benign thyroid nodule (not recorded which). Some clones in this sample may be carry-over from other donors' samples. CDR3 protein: CASSPRGGQDEQYF. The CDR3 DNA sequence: TGTGCCAGCAGCCCTCGGGGGGGTCAAGACGAGCAGTACTTC.